The rows below give T cell receptor beta chains drawn from one sample of a study of post-analysis software for immune sequencing data. TCRdb processed the PCR reads anew with MiXCR; each CDR3 protein has one entry. In the table there are approximately 440,000 distinct CDR3 sequences, roughly 45% of which are singletons. Material: blood. The origin of the receptors is a girl under 18 with multiple sclerosis. The CDR3 runs from the conserved cysteine through the conserved F or W.

V gene	J gene	CDR3 protein
TRBV6-1	TRBJ2-7	CASRFDPEDYEQYF
TRBV6-5	TRBJ1-2	CASSTTGKLDGYTF
TRBV12-3/TRBV12-4	TRBJ2-7	CASSLGALGSYEQYF
TRBV6-5	TRBJ2-1	CASSYSRTGNEQFF
TRBV10-2	TRBJ2-7	CASSVGQGSEQYF
TRBV11-2	TRBJ2-7	CASSLGQWEQYF
TRBV12-3/TRBV12-4	TRBJ1-2	CASSLNSGANYGYTF
TRBV7-3	TRBJ2-1	CASSLSRGAYNEQFF
TRBV29-1	TRBJ2-3	CSVEGLAGVDTQYF
TRBV20-1	TRBJ1-4	CSAREHNRGYGEKLFF
TRBV5-5	TRBJ2-3	CASSHTPRTGRVDTQYF
TRBV9	TRBJ2-5	CASSVGSSGTGETQYF
TRBV25-1	TRBJ1-2	CASSQQGTYGYTF
TRBV7-2	TRBJ2-7	CASSLEGAGTPYEQYF
TRBV28	TRBJ2-3	CATLGEIGNTQYF
TRBV10-3	TRBJ2-5	CAISVRTSGRAGETQYF
TRBV28	TRBJ1-2	CASRSLTGVYGYTF
TRBV29-1	TRBJ2-7	CSVQTVSYNEQYF
TRBV28	TRBJ1-1	CASSTGGTEAFF
TRBV5-6	TRBJ2-4	CASRLNRGAKNIQYF
TRBV7-9	TRBJ1-2	CASSLSLARNYGYTF
TRBV7-2	TRBJ2-1	CASSFFSGGYNEQFF
TRBV7-2	TRBJ2-7	CASSCELPGLAGGLYEQYF
TRBV28	TRBJ2-1	CASSPDSGRAGNEQFF
TRBV5-5	TRBJ2-3	CASSLEVILTDTQYF
TRBV5-1	TRBJ2-7	CASGSPSSGEQYF
TRBV4-1	TRBJ1-5	CASSQEGVGNQPQHF
TRBV20-1	TRBJ1-2	CSASIGRGRETNYGYTF
TRBV29-1	TRBJ1-2	CSVEGIDGYTF
TRBV7-3	TRBJ1-1	CASSLSVRGQAFF
TRBV7-9	TRBJ2-3	CASSPRTGGWTDTQYF
TRBV14	TRBJ2-1	CASSQLANRDLFYNEQFF
TRBV6-5	TRBJ2-1	CASSRTPPEQFF
TRBV6-5	TRBJ1-2	CASTNTATGDGYTF
TRBV19	-	CASSMKGPTGWTQYF
TRBV6-4	TRBJ1-4	CASSLGRLTTTNEKLFF
TRBV3-1	TRBJ1-2	CASSRRAGGDYGYTF
TRBV14	TRBJ2-1	CASSLAKAGAGSYEQFF
TRBV7-7	TRBJ2-5	CASSLDTLREQYF
TRBV20-1	TRBJ2-7	CSARSQIYEQYF
TRBV9	TRBJ2-5	CASSRAGSGSLQETQYF
TRBV4-1	TRBJ2-7	CASSQEDRTDEQYF
TRBV9	TRBJ2-1	CASSKYADEQFF
TRBV7-6	TRBJ1-5	CASSLAPGAGQPQHF
TRBV4-3	-	CASSQEVRKTQYF
TRBV15	TRBJ2-1	CATTLTGSHEQFF